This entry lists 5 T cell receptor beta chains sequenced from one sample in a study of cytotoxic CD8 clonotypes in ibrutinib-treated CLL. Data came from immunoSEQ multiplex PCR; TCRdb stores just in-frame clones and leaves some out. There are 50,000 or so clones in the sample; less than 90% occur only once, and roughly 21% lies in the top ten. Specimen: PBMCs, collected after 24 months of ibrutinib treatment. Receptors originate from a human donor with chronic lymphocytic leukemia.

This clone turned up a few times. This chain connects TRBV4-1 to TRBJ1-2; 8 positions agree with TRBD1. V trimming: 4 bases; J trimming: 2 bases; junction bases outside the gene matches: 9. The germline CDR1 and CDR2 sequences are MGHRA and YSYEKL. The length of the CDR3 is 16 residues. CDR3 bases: TGCGCCAGCAGCCTTTCCCGGACAGGGAGCAACTATGGCTACACCTTC. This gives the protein CASSLSRTGSNYGYTF.

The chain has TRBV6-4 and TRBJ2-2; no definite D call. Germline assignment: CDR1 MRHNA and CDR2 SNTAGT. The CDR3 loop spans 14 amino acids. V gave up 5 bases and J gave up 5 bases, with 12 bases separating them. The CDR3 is CASSPSPGTGELFF. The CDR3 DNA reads TGTGCCAGCAGTCCGAGTCCTGGGACCGGGGAGCTGTTTTTT.

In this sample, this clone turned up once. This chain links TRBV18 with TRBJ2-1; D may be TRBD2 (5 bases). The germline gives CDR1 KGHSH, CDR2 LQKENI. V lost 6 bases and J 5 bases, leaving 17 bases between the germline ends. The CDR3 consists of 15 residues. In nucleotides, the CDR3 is TGTGCCAGCTCCCCAGGTGTGGGAGCCAACAATGAGCAGTTCTTC. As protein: CASSPGVGANNEQFF.

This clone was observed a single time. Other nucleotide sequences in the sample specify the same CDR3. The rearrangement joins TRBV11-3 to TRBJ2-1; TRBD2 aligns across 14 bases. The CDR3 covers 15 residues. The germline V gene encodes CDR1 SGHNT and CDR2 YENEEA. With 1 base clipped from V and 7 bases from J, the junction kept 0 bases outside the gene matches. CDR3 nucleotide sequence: TGTGCCAGCAGCTTAGGACTAGCGGGAGGGAATGAGCAGTTCTTC. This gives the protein CASSLGLAGGNEQFF.

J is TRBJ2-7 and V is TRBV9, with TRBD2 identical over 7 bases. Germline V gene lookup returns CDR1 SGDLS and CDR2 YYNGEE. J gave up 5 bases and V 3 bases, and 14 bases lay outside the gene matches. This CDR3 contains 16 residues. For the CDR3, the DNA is TGTGCCAGCAGCGCCCGTATTGGACTAGGGATGGACGAGCAGTACTTC. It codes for CASSARIGLGMDEQYF.